These 20 T cell receptor beta chains were all obtained from the same sample, sequenced in a study of PD-1 blockade in classical Hodgkin lymphoma. The protocol was immunoSEQ multiplex PCR, while the TCRdb copy is restricted to in-frame clones and leaves out a portion. The sample comprises under 30,000 clones, around 80% of which are singletons, and roughly 6% rests with the top ten. Described time point: cycle 4 day 1 (C4D1), after 6 weeks of nivolumab. With no exception, relapse followed autologous stem cell transplantation in all patients, and brentuximab vedotin exposure varied. Sequencing was performed on peripheral blood mononuclear cells (PBMCs), taken before the fourth cycle of nivolumab. Source of these receptors: a human donor with classical Hodgkin lymphoma.

The chain is built from TRBV29-1 and TRBJ1-5, with D maybe TRBD1 (6 bases). In germline, CDR1 is SQVTM, CDR2 ANQGSEA. CDR3 length: 13 residues. The V and J ends lost 8 bases and 2 bases respectively, with 13 bases between them. The CDR3, as DNA: TGCAGCCCAGGACAGTGCCGCAATCAGCCCCAGCATTTT. Translation gives CSPGQCRNQPQHF.

This sequence joins TRBV10-3 and TRBJ1-1, with D perhaps matching TRBD1 (5 bases). Per the germline V gene, CDR1 is ENHRY and CDR2 is SYGVKD. The CDR3 is 15 amino acids. V lost 2 bases and J 7 bases, leaving 17 bases between the germline ends. CDR3 residues: CAISEPRVSGGEAFF. The CDR3 DNA reads TGTGCCATCAGTGAGCCCCGGGTCAGTGGGGGTGAAGCTTTCTTT.

The chain is built from TRBV4-3 and TRBJ1-5; D is ambiguous. Germline V gene lookup returns CDR1 LGHNA and CDR2 YSLEER. The CDR3 loop spans 15 amino acids. V shed 1 base and J shed 4 bases, with 11 bases lying between them. The CDR3 loop reads CASSQVWSSNQPQHF. The CDR3 DNA reads as TGCGCCAGCAGCCAAGTCTGGTCCTCTAATCAGCCCCAGCATTTT.

The chain joins TRBV30 to TRBJ1-1, with D perhaps TRBD1 (5 bases). This CDR3 comprises 13 residues. Germline loops: CDR1 GTSNPN, CDR2 SVGIG (reference sequence). V lost 3 bases and J lost 7, with 15 bases in between. CDR3 coding DNA: TGTGCCTGGAGACTTCCGGGACTGTTTGAAGCTTTCTTT. Its protein is CAWRLPGLFEAFF.

This rearrangement joins TRBV5-1 to TRBJ2-2; D gene ambiguous. V was pared by 5 bases and J by 6 bases, with 14 bases between. Germline CDR1 is SGHRS and CDR2 is YFSETQ. CDR3 length: 14 amino acids. The CDR3 coding sequence is TGCGCCAGCAGTATATACGAGGTGTCCGGGGAGCTGTTTTTT. It translates to CASSIYEVSGELFF.

The J gene is TRBJ1-3, the V gene TRBV5-5; TRBD1 matches 8 bases. The CDR3 runs 15 residues. Germline CDR1 SGHKS, CDR2 YYEKEE (reference sequence). Trimming cost V 8 bases and J 3 bases; bases outside gene matches: 10. The CDR3 DNA reads TGTGCCAGTAGAATTGGACAGGGCGGTGGAAACACCATATATTTT. Its protein product is CASRIGQGGGNTIYF. The whole variable domain, filled in from reference TRBV5-5 and TRBJ1-3, reads DAGVTQSPTHLIKTRGQQVTLRCSPISGHKSVSWYQQVLGQGPQFIFQYYEKEERGRGNFPDRFSARQFPNYSSELNVNALLLGDSALYLCASRIGQGGGNTIYFGEGSWLTVV.

This chain uses TRBV6-5 with TRBJ2-1; 8 bases map to TRBD2. Germline loops: CDR1 MNHEY, CDR2 SVGAGI. The CDR3 consists of 15 residues. J was trimmed by 4 bases and V by 4 bases; bases with no gene match: 6. The CDR3, as DNA: TGTGCCAGCAGTTCCGGGGGGGCAGGGTACAATGAGCAGTTCTTC. Translation gives CASSSGGAGYNEQFF.

The chain carries TRBV4-1 and TRBJ2-5, with a tentative D call TRBD2 (5 bases). V lost 0 bases to trimming and J lost 4 bases, with 15 bases between them. Germline lookup yields CDR1 MGHRA and CDR2 YSYEKL. The CDR3 spans 16 residues. The DNA for the CDR3 is TGCGCCAGCAGCCAAGAGGACGGTCTAGCACCAGAGACCCAGTACTTC. Translated: CASSQEDGLAPETQYF.

Here the CDR3 DNA reads TGTGCCAGCAGCTCGGGACAGGGATGGGGAGATACGCAGTATTTT. Amino acids: CASSSGQGWGDTQYF. The gene calls are TRBV7-6 and TRBJ2-3; 9 bases line up with TRBD1. The CDR3 has 15 residues. Germline loops: CDR1 SGHVS, CDR2 FNYEAQ. V lost 4 bases and J lost 5; bases outside the gene matches: 7.

The CDR3 DNA reads as TGTGCCAGCAGCTTAGCGGCGAATGAGCAGTTCTTC. Amino acid sequence: CASSLAANEQFF. The rearrangement uses TRBV7-9 and TRBJ2-1; D is undetermined. Germline V lookup: CDR1 SEHNR, CDR2 FQNEAQ (reference sequence). The CDR3 is made up of 12 amino acids. The V and J ends lost 0 bases and 7 bases respectively, with 4 bases between them. The full variable domain, in which reference TRBV7-9 and TRBJ2-1 provide the parts outside the CDR3, is DTGVSQNPRHKITKRGQNVTFRCDPISEHNRLYWYRQTLGQGPEFLTYFQNEAQLEKSRLLSDRFSAERPKGSFSTLEIQRTEQGDSAMYLCASSLAANEQFFGPGTRLTVL.

The chain couples TRBV19 to TRBJ1-1, with TRBD1 identical over 7 bases. Germline values: CDR1 LNHDA, CDR2 SQIVND (reference sequence). The CDR3 is 15 residues long. After removal of 5 bases from V and 4 bases from J, the junction contained 10 bases not matched to a gene. CDR3: CASSVRQGGPTEAFF. Written as DNA, the CDR3 is TGTGCCAGTAGTGTCCGGCAGGGGGGTCCCACTGAAGCTTTCTTT. The full variable domain, in which reference TRBV19 and TRBJ1-1 provide the parts outside the CDR3, is DGGITQSPKYLFRKEGQNVTLSCEQNLNHDAMYWYRQDPGQGLRLIYYSQIVNDFQKGDIAEGYSVSREKKESFPLTVTSAQKNPTAFYLCASSVRQGGPTEAFFGQGTRLTVV.

The chain carries TRBV25-1 and TRBJ1-1; D unclear. V was pared by 6 bases and J by 3 bases, with 11 bases between. Germline loops: CDR1 MGHDK, CDR2 SYGVNS. The CDR3 spans 13 residues. This CDR3 is CASSQWEHTEAFF. In nucleotides, the CDR3 is TGTGCCAGCAGCCAGTGGGAGCACACTGAAGCTTTCTTT.

The chain links TRBV18 to TRBJ1-1; 7 positions match TRBD1. The CDR3 totals 15 residues. Germline trimming cut 5 bases from V and 2 bases from J; bases unmatched to any gene: 8. Per germline, CDR1 KGHSH and CDR2 LQKENI. The CDR3 here is CASSLSTGRNTEAFF. CDR3 DNA sequence: TGTGCCAGCTCATTGTCGACAGGGAGAAACACTGAAGCTTTCTTT.

Remarks on this clone: Other nucleotide sequences in the sample specify the same CDR3. J is TRBJ2-7 and V is TRBV6-5, with TRBD1 matching 9 bases. The V and J ends lost 0 bases and 0 bases, in that order; junction bases with no gene match: 0. The CDR3 is 15 amino acids. Per the germline V gene, CDR1 is MNHEY and CDR2 is SVGAGI. CDR3 loop: CASSYSGQGSYEQYF. The CDR3 DNA reads as TGTGCCAGCAGTTACTCGGGACAGGGCTCCTACGAGCAGTACTTC.

The V call is TRBV11-2, the J call TRBJ2-1; no clear D. The germline V gene encodes CDR1 SGHAT and CDR2 FQNNGV. This CDR3 is 14 amino acids long. V dropped 6 bases and J dropped 6 bases, with 15 bases sitting between them. CDR3 amino acids: CASSSLRFPNEQFF. Written as DNA, the CDR3 is TGTGCCAGCAGTTCACTCAGATTCCCCAATGAGCAGTTCTTC.

The chain carries TRBV10-3 and TRBJ2-7, with 11 bases matching TRBD2. The germline gives CDR1 ENHRY, CDR2 SYGVKD. This CDR3 has 17 amino acids. V shed 5 bases, J shed 2 bases, and the junction held 11 bases outside the gene matches. The CDR3: CAISYQSGTSGPYEQYF. The CDR3 region has the DNA TGTGCCATCAGTTACCAATCCGGGACTAGCGGCCCCTACGAGCAGTACTTC.

This chain connects TRBV5-8 to TRBJ1-4; the D gene is possibly TRBD1 (6 bases). Trimming stripped 1 base from V and 5 bases from J, with 6 bases between. The CDR3 totals 13 residues. CDR1 and CDR2 from the germline V gene are SGHTS and YDEGEE. The CDR3 reads CASSLRGNEKLFF. In DNA form, the CDR3 reads TGTGCCAGCAGCTTGAGGGGGAATGAAAAACTGTTTTTT.

The chain links TRBV7-9 to TRBJ1-2, with a tentative D call TRBD1 (6 bases). There are 16 residues in the CDR3. In germline, CDR1 is SEHNR, CDR2 FQNEAQ (reference sequence). Deletions cut 4 bases from V and 0 bases from J, with 15 bases between. CDR3 region: CASSSSTGPPNYGYTF. The CDR3, as DNA: TGTGCCAGCAGCTCCTCGACAGGACCCCCTAACTATGGCTACACCTTC. Drawing the rest from reference TRBV7-9 and TRBJ1-2, the complete variable domain is DTGVSQNPRHKITKRGQNVTFRCDPISEHNRLYWYRQTLGQGPEFLTYFQNEAQLEKSRLLSDRFSAERPKGSFSTLEIQRTEQGDSAMYLCASSSSTGPPNYGYTFGSGTRLTVV.

The V and J genes are TRBV5-4 and TRBJ1-1; D is possibly TRBD1 (5 bases). The germline V gene has CDR1 SGHNT and CDR2 YYREEE (reference sequence). This CDR3 is built from 16 residues. V was pared by 3 bases and J by 1 base, with 16 bases between. The CDR3 sequence: CASSSSTGRTNTEAFF. In DNA form, the CDR3 reads TGTGCCAGCAGCTCAAGTACAGGTAGAACGAACACTGAAGCTTTCTTT.

The chain links TRBV5-1 to TRBJ2-3; no firm D call. CDR1 is SGHRS and CDR2 is YFSETQ in the germline V gene. The CDR3 runs 15 residues. V lost 4 bases and J 1 base, leaving 13 bases between the germline ends. The CDR3: CASSLAPARTDTQYF. CDR3 coding DNA: TGCGCCAGCAGCCTCGCCCCGGCTCGCACAGATACGCAGTATTTT.